The 27 T cell receptor beta chains below come from one sample, sequenced in a study of CD8+ T cells in alopecia areata. Once RNA had been extracted, it was reverse transcribed into cDNA to act as the sequencing template. TCRdb keeps only in-frame clones here, not all; method: immunoSEQ multiplex PCR. This table has roughly 25,000 clones, around 53% appearing once. Sequenced: NKG2D-high CD8+ T cells sorted from blood. These receptors all stem from a human donor with alopecia areata.

This chain links TRBV6-1 with TRBJ1-2; a possible D gene is TRBD1 (6 bases). Trimming left V 1 base short and J 3 bases short, with 9 bases between. CDR3 length: 14 amino acids. CDR1 MNHNS and CDR2 SASEGT come from the germline V gene. The DNA for the CDR3 is TGTGCCAGCAGTGAAGTGCGGACAGACTATGGCTACACCTTC. This sequence encodes CASSEVRTDYGYTF.

This clone has just a few counts. One end of the junction does not line up with germline, which may come from a read error. The CDR3: CASSSWTGAF. Here the CDR3 DNA reads TGTGCCAGCAGTTCATGGACAGGGGCGTTT. The chain recombines TRBV2 with TRBJ1-5, with 9 bases aligning to TRBD1. Germline CDR1 is SNHLY and CDR2 is FYNNEI. CDR3 size: 10 residues.

This chain links TRBV7-6 with TRBJ2-7; D gene ambiguous. The CDR3 totals 14 residues. In germline, CDR1 is SGHVS, CDR2 FNYEAQ. Deletions cut 1 base from V and 5 bases from J, with 12 bases between. The CDR3 coding sequence is TGTGCCAGCAGCTTAGGAAGGGTGTTTGACGAGCAGTACTTC. Protein: CASSLGRVFDEQYF.

This clone occurred a few times. The chain recombines TRBV7-9 with TRBJ2-1; 7 bases line up with TRBD1. There are 14 residues in the CDR3. Germline V gene data show CDR1 as SEHNR and CDR2 as FQNEAQ (reference sequence). Losses at the gene ends were 5 bases for V and 10 bases for J; bases not matched to a gene: 11. In DNA, the CDR3 is TGTGCCAGCAGCAACCGGATGGGACAGCTAGAGCAGTTCTTC. It encodes CASSNRMGQLEQFF.

The J gene is TRBJ2-1, the V gene TRBV5-4; D not resolved. V shed 0 bases and J shed 6 bases, with 7 bases lying between them. Germline assignment: CDR1 SGHNT and CDR2 YYREEE (reference sequence). This CDR3 comprises 13 residues. The CDR3 bases are TGTGCCAGCAGCTTGGCCCCAGGCAATGAGCAGTTCTTC. Translation: CASSLAPGNEQFF.

The chain is built from TRBV5-6 and TRBJ1-5, with D unresolved. The CDR3 runs 16 residues. Trimming removed 0 bases at V and 2 bases at J, with 12 bases between. In germline, CDR1 is SGHDT, CDR2 YYEEEE. The CDR3 loop is CASSLGLETGNQPQHF. DNA of the CDR3: TGTGCCAGCAGCTTGGGTTTAGAGACGGGCAATCAGCCCCAGCATTTT. The variable domain in full, with the rest retrieved from reference TRBV5-6 and TRBJ1-5, is DAGVTQSPTHLIKTRGQQVTLRCSPKSGHDTVSWYQQALGQGPQFIFQYYEEEERQRGNFPDRFSGHQFPNYSSELNVNALLLGDSALYLCASSLGLETGNQPQHFGDGTRLSIL.

The sample holds a few counts of this clone. The V and J genes are TRBV19 and TRBJ2-7, with D unclear. This CDR3 region has 12 residues. Trimming shortened V by 3 bases and J by 5 bases, and 8 bases separated the two germline ends. Germline CDR1 reads LNHDA; CDR2 reads SQIVND (reference sequence). Here the CDR3 DNA reads TGTGCCAGTAGTATTCTAGGGCACGAGCAGTACTTC. Its translation is CASSILGHEQYF.

The chain recombines TRBV19 with TRBJ1-5, with 7 bases aligning to TRBD1. CDR1 and CDR2 from the germline V gene are LNHDA and SQIVND (reference sequence). This CDR3 contains 16 residues. With V trimmed by 4 bases and J by 3 bases, 9 bases remained unmatched. This CDR3 is CASSNPRDSYNQPQHF. The CDR3 DNA follows: TGTGCCAGTAGTAACCCCCGGGACAGCTACAATCAGCCCCAGCATTTT.

This clone was counted only a few times. The chain employs TRBV13 and TRBJ2-3, with D possibly TRBD2 on 5 matching bases. The germline V gene encodes CDR1 PRHDT and CDR2 FYEKMQ (reference sequence). CDR3 length: 13 residues. The V end lost 7 bases, the J end lost 2 bases, and 10 bases lay between the germline ends. CDR3 in amino acids: CASTERYTDTQYF. DNA for the CDR3: TGTGCCAGCACCGAGCGGTACACAGATACGCAGTATTTT.

This clone has just a few counts. The chain has TRBV4-1 and TRBJ1-1, with 7 nucleotides matching TRBD1. Germline-derived CDR1 and CDR2 are MGHRA and YSYEKL. V trimming: 7 bases; J trimming: 3 bases; junction bases outside the gene matches: 11. The CDR3 consists of 15 residues. CDR3 sequence reads: CASNLEGGIDTEAFF. CDR3 bases: TGCGCCAGCAATCTCGAAGGGGGCATCGACACTGAAGCTTTCTTT.

This sequence joins TRBV5-1 and TRBJ1-2; D is unclear. The CDR3 loop spans 14 amino acids. V was clipped by 5 bases and J by 5 bases, with 16 bases between them. Germline V lookup: CDR1 SGHRS, CDR2 YFSETQ. The CDR3 loop reads CASRGRTEGYGYTF. CDR3 nucleotides: TGCGCCAGCAGGGGGAGGACGGAAGGATATGGCTACACCTTC.

This clone was recorded a few times. This chain uses TRBV28 with TRBJ2-5; D tentatively reads TRBD1 or TRBD2 (5 bases each). The CDR3 covers 14 residues. The germline gives CDR1 MDHEN, CDR2 SYDVKM. Trimming took off 6 bases at V and 5 bases at J, with 16 bases between the two ends. CDR3 amino acids: CASRIGVGVETQYF. CDR3 nucleotides: TGTGCCAGCAGAATTGGGGTGGGGGTTGAGACCCAGTACTTC.

This clone was observed a few times. The genes are TRBV5-4 and TRBJ2-5; D may be TRBD2 (6 bases). The germline V and J ends were trimmed by 1 base and 5 bases, with 12 bases remaining between them. Germline V CDR1 and CDR2: SGHNT, YYREEE (reference sequence). There are 14 residues in the CDR3. The DNA for the CDR3 is TGTGCCAGCAGCTTGTTGGCAGGAGGGGAGACCCAGTACTTC. As protein: CASSLLAGGETQYF.

This clone was counted a few times. The V and J genes are TRBV10-2 and TRBJ2-3; TRBD2 is a possible D gene (6 bases). The CDR3 has 14 amino acids. Per germline, CDR1 WSHSY and CDR2 SAAADI. The germline V and J ends were trimmed by 5 bases and 0 bases, with 9 bases remaining between them. In DNA form, the CDR3 reads TGCGCCAGCAGTCCCGGGACTAGCACAGATACGCAGTATTTT. Its translation: CASSPGTSTDTQYF.

This clone was picked up a small number of times. The chain employs TRBV28 and TRBJ2-7, with D perhaps matching TRBD1 (5 bases). The CDR3 has 19 amino acids. The germline V gene encodes CDR1 MDHEN and CDR2 SYDVKM. Trimming left V 2 bases short and J 1 base short, with 24 bases between. The chain's CDR3 is CASSLEPNVMTAESYEQYF. CDR3 sequence (DNA): TGTGCCAGCAGTTTAGAGCCCAATGTAATGACAGCCGAGTCCTACGAGCAGTACTTC. The full variable domain, with the rest looked up from reference TRBV28 and TRBJ2-7, is DVKVTQSSRYLVKRTGEKVFLECVQDMDHENMFWYRQDPGLGLRLIYFSYDVKMKEKGDIPEGYSVSREKKERFSLILESASTNQTSMYLCASSLEPNVMTAESYEQYFGPGTRLTVT.

The V gene is TRBV7-8, the J gene TRBJ2-7; TRBD2 matches 8 bases. Germline loops: CDR1 SGHVS, CDR2 FQNEAQ. The V and J ends lost 3 bases and 4 bases, in that order; junction bases with no gene match: 5. The CDR3 loop spans 14 amino acids. CDR3 DNA: TGTGCCAGCAGCTTCGGGACTAGAAGATACGAGCAGTACTTC. It codes for CASSFGTRRYEQYF.

V gene TRBV5-1 combines with J gene TRBJ2-1; 13 positions agree with TRBD2. The V segment lost 2 bases and the J segment 1 base; nucleotides outside the gene matches: 6. The CDR3 spans 18 residues. Looked up from germline, CDR1 is SGHRS and CDR2 is YFSETQ. Here the CDR3 DNA reads TGCGCCAGCAGCTTCGGACTAGCGGGAGAGGGTTCCTACAATGAGCAGTTCTTC. Its protein product is CASSFGLAGEGSYNEQFF.

V and J are TRBV4-2 and TRBJ1-4; D unresolved. CDR3 size: 17 residues. In germline, CDR1 is LGHNA, CDR2 YNFKEQ. Trimming took 4 bases from V and 0 from J, leaving 15 bases between them. CDR3 sequence reads: CASSPEDGVATNEKLFF. CDR3 nucleotide sequence: TGTGCCAGCAGCCCAGAGGACGGCGTAGCAACTAATGAAAAACTGTTTTTT.

V is TRBV5-1 and J is TRBJ2-3; the match to TRBD1 covers 7 bases. CDR3 size: 15 residues. The J segment lost 5 bases and the V segment lost 5 bases, leaving 11 bases of the junction unmatched. Germline V gene sequence: CDR1 SGHRS, CDR2 YFSETQ. The CDR3 protein is CASRNRQGSVDTQYF. The CDR3, as DNA: TGCGCCAGCAGGAATCGACAGGGCAGTGTAGATACGCAGTATTTT.

The chain couples TRBV5-1 to TRBJ2-5; D unresolved. With the DNA end fitting TRBJ2-7 better, the J assignment may be wrong. Per germline, CDR1 SGHRS and CDR2 YFSETQ. The CDR3 contains 15 residues. CDR3 nucleotides: TGCGCCAGCAGCTTGGTGTCTGAGCGCGGCTACGAGCAGTACTTC. Translating it yields CASSLVSERGYEQYF.

The chain employs TRBV11-1 and TRBJ2-3; D gene unclear. This CDR3 contains 13 residues. Germline V gene sequence: CDR1 SGHAT, CDR2 FQDESV (reference sequence). Trimming stripped 1 base from V and 2 bases from J, with 4 bases between. CDR3 residues: CASSLDYTDTQYF. CDR3 sequence (DNA): TGTGCCAGCAGCTTAGACTACACAGATACGCAGTATTTT.

V usage is TRBV7-6 and J usage is TRBJ2-7, with 9 bases aligning to TRBD1. V lost 5 bases to trimming and J lost 5 bases; unmatched junction nucleotides: 10. This CDR3 has 15 residues. Per the germline V gene, CDR1 is SGHVS and CDR2 is FNYEAQ. CDR3 bases: TGTGCCAGCAGCCTCCACGGGACAGGGCCCGACGAGCAGTACTTC. Amino acid sequence: CASSLHGTGPDEQYF. The variable domain in full, with the rest retrieved from reference TRBV7-6 and TRBJ2-7, is GAGVSQSPRYKVTKRGQDVALRCDPISGHVSLYWYRQALGQGPEFLTYFNYEAQQDKSGLPNDRFSAERPEGSISTLTIQRTEQRDSAMYRCASSLHGTGPDEQYFGPGTRLTVT.

There are a few counts of this clone. The sample has other DNA sequences that encode this CDR3 too. This rearrangement joins TRBV27 to TRBJ1-1; the match to TRBD1 covers 10 bases. The CDR3 extends over 15 amino acids. The germline V gene encodes CDR1 MNHEY and CDR2 SMNVEV (reference sequence). Unmatched junction bases numbered 5, after V lost 5 bases and J lost 2 bases. The CDR3 coding sequence is TGTGCCAGCAGTCTCGGGACAGGGGCAAACACTGAAGCTTTCTTT. This codes for CASSLGTGANTEAFF.

This rearrangement joins TRBV5-1 to TRBJ1-2; D call uncertain. Trimming pared 1 base from V and 3 bases from J, leaving 13 bases between. This CDR3 comprises 15 residues. Germline V gene data show CDR1 as SGHRS and CDR2 as YFSETQ. CDR3 residues: CASSLLTPTYYGYTF. CDR3 nucleotide sequence: TGCGCCAGCAGCTTGCTCACGCCTACGTACTATGGCTACACCTTC. Variable domain in full (rest from reference TRBV5-1 and TRBJ1-2): KAGVTQTPRYLIKTRGQQVTLSCSPISGHRSVSWYQQTPGQGLQFLFEYFSETQRNKGNFPGRFSGRQFSNSRSEMNVSTLELGDSALYLCASSLLTPTYYGYTFGSGTRLTVV.

The chain links TRBV6-1 to TRBJ2-7, with 11 nucleotides matching TRBD2. Trimming at V came to 7 bases and at J to 3 bases, leaving 5 bases not matched to a gene. Germline V lookup: CDR1 MNHNS, CDR2 SASEGT. CDR3 length equals 14 residues. As DNA, the CDR3 is TGTGCCAGCATCTCCGGGACTAGCGGCTACGAGCAGTACTTC. It translates to CASISGTSGYEQYF.

This clone was counted a few times. The chain recombines TRBV27 with TRBJ2-1; TRBD1 matches 7 bases. The CDR3 runs 15 residues. Germline-derived CDR1 and CDR2 are MNHEY and SMNVEV (reference sequence). Trimming removed 5 bases from V and 9 bases from J; junction bases left unmatched: 13. CDR3: CASSHPATGFGEQFF. The DNA for the CDR3 is TGTGCCAGCAGTCACCCCGCGACAGGGTTCGGTGAGCAGTTCTTC.

V is TRBV5-4 and J is TRBJ2-3; TRBD2 aligns across 10 bases. V lost 4 bases and J lost 4; bases outside the gene matches: 6. This CDR3 is built from 15 residues. Germline V gene lookup returns CDR1 SGHNT and CDR2 YYREEE (reference sequence). The CDR3 region is CASSESGRASDTQYF. Here the CDR3 DNA reads TGTGCCAGCAGCGAGAGCGGGAGGGCCTCAGATACGCAGTATTTT.